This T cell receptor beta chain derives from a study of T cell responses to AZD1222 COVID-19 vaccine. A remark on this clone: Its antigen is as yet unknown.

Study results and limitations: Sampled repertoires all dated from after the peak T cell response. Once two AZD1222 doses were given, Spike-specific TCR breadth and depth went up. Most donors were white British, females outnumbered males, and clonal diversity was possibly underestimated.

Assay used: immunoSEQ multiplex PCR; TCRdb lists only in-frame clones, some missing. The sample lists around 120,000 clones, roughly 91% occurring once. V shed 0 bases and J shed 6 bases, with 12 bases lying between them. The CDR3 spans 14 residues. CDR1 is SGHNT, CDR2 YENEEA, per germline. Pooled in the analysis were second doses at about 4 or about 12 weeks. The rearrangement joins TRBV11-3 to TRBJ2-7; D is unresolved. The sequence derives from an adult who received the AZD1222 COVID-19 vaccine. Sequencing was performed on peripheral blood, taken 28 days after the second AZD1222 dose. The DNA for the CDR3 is TGTGCCAGCAGCTTAGACCTTAACAGAGGCGAGCAGTACTTC. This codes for CASSLDLNRGEQYF.